Reported below is one TCR beta chain. The target antigen is unknown. The CDR3 spans 15 residues. Germline V CDR1 and CDR2: SGHAT, FQNNGV. V was shortened by 4 bases and J by 3 bases, with 14 bases between the two germline ends. Expressed TCRB transcripts were sequenced because the entire RNA isolate underwent reverse transcription. Sequencing used immunoSEQ multiplex PCR; TCRdb keeps in-frame clones, though not all of them. Of 600,000 to 750,000 clones listed, roughly 12% are singletons. The data were obtained in a study of beta chain features in type 1 diabetes. General study findings and limits: Across all four CD4+ subsets, people with type 1 diabetes showed modestly shorter TCRB CDR3s.

The sample comprised naive CD4+ T cells from blood. The rearrangement joins TRBV11-2 to TRBJ2-3; no clear D gene. The receptor comes from a man aged 25 to 40 with type 1 diabetes. The CDR3 DNA reads as TGTGCCAGCAGCTCTCGACAAAGATGGACAGATACGCAGTATTTT. Translation: CASSSRQRWTDTQYF.